The text below deals with one TCR beta chain. The antigen remains undetermined. This specimen comes from a study of vaccination and CD4 T cells after COVID-19. Treatment of the sample: approximately nine-day PBMC culture with coronavirus spike peptide pools or control peptides (ViraFEST assay). Harvesting of the unexposed donor's CD4+ T cells predated the COVID-19 pandemic (2011-2018). The Oncomine TCR Beta short-read assay was applied to DNA of cultured CD4+ T cells. After culture, CD4+ T cells served as the source for genomic DNA extraction. TCRdb itself ran the PCR reads through MiXCR, one entry per CDR3 protein. The sample has several thousand distinct CDR3 sequences; just over 70% are singletons. From germline, CDR1 is LGHNA and CDR2 YSLEER. The CDR3 runs to 15 residues. The V and J ends lost 3 bases and 1 base respectively, with 12 bases between them.

Source material: CD4+ T cells from blood, cultured in vitro. The chain uses TRBV4-3 and TRBJ1-2; D is uncertain. The receptor was isolated from a human donor in good health. DNA for the CDR3: TGCGCCAGCAGCCAGGATTTGACGGTTAACTATGGCTACACCTTC. This gives the protein CASSQDLTVNYGYTF.